This T cell receptor beta chain comes out of a study of shared clonotypes between healthy human individuals (dated by TCRdb to about 2020). Context from the whole study: The cohort included three men and a couple of women between 18 and 49 years of age. For each donor, three plates each were used for CD4 naive and CD4 memory, two plates were used for CD8 naive, and one plate was used for CD8 memory. To estimate repertoire size and how much clonotype sharing occurs between individuals, the study deeply sequenced the blood TCR repertoires of a handful of healthy adults. To increase sequencing depth and limit assay-specific biases, TCR repertoire library preparation and sequencing were carried out by different laboratories using diverse techniques. Per donor, leukapheresis produced somewhere between about 0.8 and 9 billion PBMCs.

The CDR3 sequence holds 14 residues, the cysteine and phenylalanine included. Only CDR3 DNA is held: 42 bases, read in frame from base 1. Here V drops 6 bases and J drops 6 bases, and the junction holds 1 base not matched to any gene. From a lookup of the germline V gene, CDR1 and CDR2 are ENHRY and SYGVKD. The donors were healthy, HIV-negative adults with no recently reported acute infections or vaccinations. All donors were Caucasian adults living in Nashville, Tennessee, USA. Magnetic negative selection was used to enrich CD4+ T cells, after which naive cells were positively selected on CD45RA and the negative fraction became the memory subset. After blood collection by leukapheresis, PBMCs were isolated using Ficoll-Histopaque density gradient centrifugation and then cryopreserved in the vapor phase of liquid nitrogen. Purity and quantity of every magnetically sorted T cell population were checked by analytical flow cytometry. Each sorted fraction had its genomic DNA isolated and then quantified by UV absorbance on a Nanodrop 2000c.

With regard to this clone: Which antigen it targets is not known. No much larger clone exists at a distance of one base, and base qualities are not known. This specimen includes other DNA sequences encoding the same CDR3.

Here is what the overall study found, with its caveats: When a few donors were compared, the shared fraction of clonotypes was around 5% for naive CD4, roughly 3.4% for naive CD8, 2% to 2.5% for memory CD4, and less than 0.45% for memory CD8. Sampling was limited to blood, and TCR repertoires in tissue likely differ from TCR repertoires in blood. Even with the large sequencing depth, rarefaction of the sorted-subset datasets indicated that sequencing was incomplete. Because the study included a small number of donors, the genetic and exposure-history diversity represented was limited. Based on pairwise subsampling, the degree of clonotype sharing among donors was expected to be affected by sequencing depth. Clonotypes shared by all four sorted-subset donors showed higher generation probabilities than non-shared clonotypes. Naive subsets generally had larger estimated clonotype richness than memory subsets.

Using the deep immunoSEQ assay, multiplex PCR amplified TCR CDR3 regions from genomic DNA. Extracted genomic DNA from each cell subset was spread evenly across all wells of several immunoSEQ 96-well plates, with each plate serving as a replicate. For sorted subsets, approximately 210 ng genomic DNA, equal to 25,000 to 35,000 T cell genomes, was loaded into each replicate PCR. Purified libraries were quantified with a Qubit 3.0 fluorometer, sized on a Bioanalyzer 2100, and re-quantified with the KAPA Library Quantification kit. A separate single-read 150-cycle Illumina NextSeq 550 flow cell was used to sequence each immunoSEQ 96-well plate. Under the source paper's analysis protocol: Because only junctional sequences without quality scores were contained in the immunoSEQ output, filtering matching that applied to full-length reads could not be performed. To assign V/J genes and CDR3, sequences were annotated using PyIR, a Python wrapper for IgBLAST v1.9, with IMGT germline references. Reads were filtered out if the reads had weak V/J assignments (E-value above 1e-6), no CDR3, stop codons, out-of-frame junctions, or ambiguous translated residues. V3J clonotypes were defined as sequences sharing the same inferred V gene, J gene, and CDR3 amino acid sequence. To compute the percentage overlap between repertoires, the number of shared unique clonotypes was divided by the size of the smaller repertoire. Repertoire richness was assessed with RTK rarefaction, the Chao1 estimator, and Recon v2.1 estimates of unobserved clonotypes. Generation probabilities for all TCRbeta clonotypes obtained by the gDNA method from a handful of donors were computed using OLGA. TCRdb carries this immuneACCESS record with in-frame sequences only. Its versions omit some clonotypes, under half of them owing to an unresolved V gene in the studies checked, with the rest unexplained. V, J and clone size are taken as reported in that table, and D and trimming were inferred from the DNA itself. The sample table holds 950,000 to 1,300,000 clones, of which roughly 80% were seen once. The ten most abundant clones make up 1.4% of the sample.

The sequencing sample was made of memory CD4+ T cells sorted from blood. The cell subset or site label on this specimen signifies: CD45RA-negative fraction. The receptor chain draws on TRBV10-3 and TRBJ2-1; 14 bases in between match TRBD2. The TCR comes from a man aged 18 to 30 in good health. The CDR3 reads CAIRTSGGANEQFF. At the DNA level, the sequence is TGTGCCATCAGGACTAGCGGGGGGGCCAATGAGCAGTTCTTC.